This TCR beta chain was identified during a study of blood T cell repertoires in COVID-19. About the research overall: Both acute and convalescent COVID-19 samples were obtained from the United States, Italy and Spain. Nucleic acid was either cDNA or gDNA, and it came from T cells, B-cell-depleted T cells, or PBMCs.

Looked up from germline, CDR1 is SGHRS and CDR2 is YFSETQ. This CDR3 has 13 amino acids. The J segment lost 3 bases and the V segment lost 3 bases, leaving 2 bases of the junction unmatched. Under the authors' procedure: Amplified reference gene primers provided the basis for estimating nucleated cell counts. TCRdb's table, derived via immunoSEQ multiplex PCR, lists solely in-frame clones and lacks some. That table supplies the V and J calls and clone size; D and trimming were determined from the DNA. The data contain 45,000 to 60,000 clones, more than 85% of them singletons. Material: peripheral blood. The source of this sequence is a man in his forties or fifties with acute or convalescent COVID-19. This sequence joins TRBV5-1 and TRBJ2-5, with 7 bases aligning to TRBD1. The CDR3 is CASSWGQKETQYF. CDR3 nucleotide sequence: TGCGCCAGCAGCTGGGGACAGAAAGAGACCCAGTACTTC.